The clone carrying this T cell receptor (beta chain) is a singleton in its sample. Other DNA sequences from this sample encode an identical CDR3 as well. In the original analysis: Scientists estimated how many nucleated cells there were by amplifying reference gene primers. Clones were sequenced by immunoSEQ multiplex PCR, and TCRdb holds only the in-frame ones, with some missing. That table furnishes V, J and clone size, whereas the DNA furnished D and trimming. Counted here are under 100,000 clones, around 85% occurring once; the ten biggest clones make up 2.5% to 3.5%. The sample comes from a study of blood T cell repertoires in COVID-19. This CDR3 comprises 14 residues. CDR1 is KGHSH, CDR2 LQKENI, per germline. The V end lost 3 bases, the J end lost 0 bases, and 7 bases lay between the germline ends. Patients from Seattle were sampled longitudinally, starting during active infection.

The sample taken for sequencing was peripheral blood. This TCR came from an elderly woman with COVID-19, enrolled during active disease. This chain links TRBV18 with TRBJ2-3; a possible D gene is TRBD1 (6 bases). In nucleotides, the CDR3 is TGTGCCAGCTCACCGACAGGAAGCACAGATACGCAGTATTTT. Amino acids: CASSPTGSTDTQYF.